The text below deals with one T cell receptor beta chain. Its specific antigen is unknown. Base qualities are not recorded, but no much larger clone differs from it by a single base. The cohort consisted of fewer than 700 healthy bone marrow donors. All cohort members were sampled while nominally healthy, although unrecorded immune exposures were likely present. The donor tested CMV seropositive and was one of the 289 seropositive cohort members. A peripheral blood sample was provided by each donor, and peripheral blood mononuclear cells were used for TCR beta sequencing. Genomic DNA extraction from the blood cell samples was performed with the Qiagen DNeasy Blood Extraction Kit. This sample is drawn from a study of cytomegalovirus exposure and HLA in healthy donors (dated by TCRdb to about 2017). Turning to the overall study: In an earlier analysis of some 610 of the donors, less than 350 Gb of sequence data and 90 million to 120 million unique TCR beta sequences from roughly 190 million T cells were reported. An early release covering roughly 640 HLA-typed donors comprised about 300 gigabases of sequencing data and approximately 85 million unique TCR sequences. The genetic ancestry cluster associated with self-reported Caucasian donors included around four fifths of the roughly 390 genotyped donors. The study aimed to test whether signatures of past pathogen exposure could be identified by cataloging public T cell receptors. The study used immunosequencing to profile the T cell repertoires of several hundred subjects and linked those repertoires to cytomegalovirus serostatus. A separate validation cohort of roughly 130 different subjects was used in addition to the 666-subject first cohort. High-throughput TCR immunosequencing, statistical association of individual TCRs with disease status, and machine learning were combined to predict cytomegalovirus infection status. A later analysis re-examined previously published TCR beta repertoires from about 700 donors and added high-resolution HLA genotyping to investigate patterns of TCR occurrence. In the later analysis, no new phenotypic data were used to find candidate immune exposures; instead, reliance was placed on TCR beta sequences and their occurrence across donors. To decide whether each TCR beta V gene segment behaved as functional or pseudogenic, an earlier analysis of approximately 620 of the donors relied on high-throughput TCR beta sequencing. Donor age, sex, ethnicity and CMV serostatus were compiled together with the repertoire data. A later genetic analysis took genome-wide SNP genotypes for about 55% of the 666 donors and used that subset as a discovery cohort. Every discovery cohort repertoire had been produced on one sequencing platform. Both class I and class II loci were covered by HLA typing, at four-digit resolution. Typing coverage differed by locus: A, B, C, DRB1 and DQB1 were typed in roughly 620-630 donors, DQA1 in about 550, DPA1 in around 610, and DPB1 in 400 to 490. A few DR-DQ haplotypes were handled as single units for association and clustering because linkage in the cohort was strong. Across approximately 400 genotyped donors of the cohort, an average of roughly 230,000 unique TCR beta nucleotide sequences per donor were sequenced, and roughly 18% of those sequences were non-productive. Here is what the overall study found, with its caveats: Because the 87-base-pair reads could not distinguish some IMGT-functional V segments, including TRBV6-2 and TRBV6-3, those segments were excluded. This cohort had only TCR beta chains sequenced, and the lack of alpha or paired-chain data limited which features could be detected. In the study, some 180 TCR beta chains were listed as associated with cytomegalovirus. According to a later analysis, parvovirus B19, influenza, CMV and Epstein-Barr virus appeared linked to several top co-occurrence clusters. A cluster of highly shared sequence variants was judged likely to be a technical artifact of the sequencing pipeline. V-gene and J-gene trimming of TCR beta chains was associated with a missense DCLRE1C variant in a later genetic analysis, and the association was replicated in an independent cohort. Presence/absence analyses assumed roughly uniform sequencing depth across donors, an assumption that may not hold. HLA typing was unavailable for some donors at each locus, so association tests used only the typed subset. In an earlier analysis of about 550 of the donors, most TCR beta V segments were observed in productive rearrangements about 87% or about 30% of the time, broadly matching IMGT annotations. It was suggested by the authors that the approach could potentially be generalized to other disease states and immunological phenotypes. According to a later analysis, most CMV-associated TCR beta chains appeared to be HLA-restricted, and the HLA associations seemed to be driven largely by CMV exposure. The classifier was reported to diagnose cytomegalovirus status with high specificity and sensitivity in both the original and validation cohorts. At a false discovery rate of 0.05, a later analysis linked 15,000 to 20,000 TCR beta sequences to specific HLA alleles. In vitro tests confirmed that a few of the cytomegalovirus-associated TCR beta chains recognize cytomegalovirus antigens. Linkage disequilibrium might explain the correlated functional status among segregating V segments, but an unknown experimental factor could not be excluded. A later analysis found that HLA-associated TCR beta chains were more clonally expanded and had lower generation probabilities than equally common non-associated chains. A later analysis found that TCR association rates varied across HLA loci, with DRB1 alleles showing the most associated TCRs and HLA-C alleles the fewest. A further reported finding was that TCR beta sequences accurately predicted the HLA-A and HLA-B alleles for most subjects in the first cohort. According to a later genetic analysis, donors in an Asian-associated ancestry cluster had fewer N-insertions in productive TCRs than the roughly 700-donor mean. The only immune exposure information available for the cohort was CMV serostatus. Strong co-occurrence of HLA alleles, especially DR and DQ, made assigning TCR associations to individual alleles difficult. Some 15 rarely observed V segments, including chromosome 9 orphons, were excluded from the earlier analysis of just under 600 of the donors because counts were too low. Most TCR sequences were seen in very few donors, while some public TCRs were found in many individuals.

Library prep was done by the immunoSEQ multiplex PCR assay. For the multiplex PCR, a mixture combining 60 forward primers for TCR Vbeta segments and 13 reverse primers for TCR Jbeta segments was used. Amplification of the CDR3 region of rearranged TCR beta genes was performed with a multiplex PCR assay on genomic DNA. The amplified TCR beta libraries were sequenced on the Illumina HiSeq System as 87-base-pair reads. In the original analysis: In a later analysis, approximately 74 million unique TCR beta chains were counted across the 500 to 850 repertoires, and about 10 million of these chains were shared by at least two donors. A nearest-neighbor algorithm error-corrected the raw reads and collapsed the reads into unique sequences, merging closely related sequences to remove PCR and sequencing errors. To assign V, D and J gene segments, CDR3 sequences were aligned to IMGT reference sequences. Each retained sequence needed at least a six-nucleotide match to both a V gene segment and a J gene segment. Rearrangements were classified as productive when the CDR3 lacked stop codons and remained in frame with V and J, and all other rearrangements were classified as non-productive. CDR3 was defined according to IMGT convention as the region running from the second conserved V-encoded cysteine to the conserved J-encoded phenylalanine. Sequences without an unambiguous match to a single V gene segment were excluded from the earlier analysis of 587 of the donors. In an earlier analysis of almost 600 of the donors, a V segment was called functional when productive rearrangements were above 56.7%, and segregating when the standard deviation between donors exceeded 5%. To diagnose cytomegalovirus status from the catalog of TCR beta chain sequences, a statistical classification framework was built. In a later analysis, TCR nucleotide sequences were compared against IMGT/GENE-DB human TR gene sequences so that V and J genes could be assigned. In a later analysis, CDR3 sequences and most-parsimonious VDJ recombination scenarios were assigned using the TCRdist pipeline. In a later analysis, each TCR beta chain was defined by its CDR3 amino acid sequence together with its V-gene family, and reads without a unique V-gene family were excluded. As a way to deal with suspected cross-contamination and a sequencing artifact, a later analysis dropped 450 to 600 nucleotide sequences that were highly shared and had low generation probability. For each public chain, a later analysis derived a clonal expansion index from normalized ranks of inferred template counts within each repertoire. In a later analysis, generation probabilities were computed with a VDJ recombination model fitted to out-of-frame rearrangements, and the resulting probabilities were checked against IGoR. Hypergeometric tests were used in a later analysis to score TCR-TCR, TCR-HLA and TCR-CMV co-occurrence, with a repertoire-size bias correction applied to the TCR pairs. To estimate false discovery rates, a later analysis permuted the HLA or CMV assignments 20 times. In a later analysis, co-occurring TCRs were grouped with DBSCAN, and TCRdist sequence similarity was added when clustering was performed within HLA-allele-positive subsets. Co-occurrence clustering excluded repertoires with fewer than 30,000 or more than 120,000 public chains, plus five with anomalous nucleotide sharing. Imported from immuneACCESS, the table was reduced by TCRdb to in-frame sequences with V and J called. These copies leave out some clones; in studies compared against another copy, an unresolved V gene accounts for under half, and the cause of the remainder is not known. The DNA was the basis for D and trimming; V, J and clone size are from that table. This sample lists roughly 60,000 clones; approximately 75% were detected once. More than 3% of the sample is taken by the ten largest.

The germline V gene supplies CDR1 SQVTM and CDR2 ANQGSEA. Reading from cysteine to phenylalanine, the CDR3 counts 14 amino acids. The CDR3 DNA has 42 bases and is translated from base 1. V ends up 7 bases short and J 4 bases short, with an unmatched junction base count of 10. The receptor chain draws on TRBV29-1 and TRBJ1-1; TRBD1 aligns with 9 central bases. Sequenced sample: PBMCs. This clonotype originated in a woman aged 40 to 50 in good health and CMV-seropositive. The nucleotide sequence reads TGCAGCGCCTCCGGGACAGGGTCGGTCACTGAAGCTTTCTTT. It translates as CSASGTGSVTEAFF.